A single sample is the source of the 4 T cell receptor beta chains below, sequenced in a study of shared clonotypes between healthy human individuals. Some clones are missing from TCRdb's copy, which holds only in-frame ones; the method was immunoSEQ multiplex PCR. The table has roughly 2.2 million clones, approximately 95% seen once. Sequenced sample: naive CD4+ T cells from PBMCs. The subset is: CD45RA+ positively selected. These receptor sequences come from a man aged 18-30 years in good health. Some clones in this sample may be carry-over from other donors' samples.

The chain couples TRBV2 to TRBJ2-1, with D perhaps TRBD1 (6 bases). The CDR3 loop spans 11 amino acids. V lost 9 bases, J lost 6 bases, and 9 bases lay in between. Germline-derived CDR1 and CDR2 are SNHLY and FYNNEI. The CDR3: CARQGGNEQFF. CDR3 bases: TGTGCCAGACAGGGTGGCAATGAGCAGTTCTTC.

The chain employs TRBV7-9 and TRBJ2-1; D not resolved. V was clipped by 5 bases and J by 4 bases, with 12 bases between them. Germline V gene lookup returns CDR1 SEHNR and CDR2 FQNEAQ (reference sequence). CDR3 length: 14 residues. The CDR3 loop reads CASSPLQRYNEQFF. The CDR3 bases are TGTGCCAGCAGCCCCCTCCAACGATACAATGAGCAGTTCTTC.

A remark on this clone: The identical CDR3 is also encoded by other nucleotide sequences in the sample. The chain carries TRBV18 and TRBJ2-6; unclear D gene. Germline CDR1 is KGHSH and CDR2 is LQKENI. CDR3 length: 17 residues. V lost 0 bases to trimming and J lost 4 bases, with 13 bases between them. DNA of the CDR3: TGTGCCAGCTCACCACCTGGGTCCCTATCCGGGGCCAACGTCCTGACTTTC. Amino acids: CASSPPGSLSGANVLTF. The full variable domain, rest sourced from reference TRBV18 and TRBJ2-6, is NAGVMQNPRHLVRRRGQEARLRCSPMKGHSHVYWYRQLPEEGLKFMVYLQKENIIDESGMPKERFSAEFPKEGPSILRIQQVVRGDSAAYFCASSPPGSLSGANVLTFGAGSRLTVL.

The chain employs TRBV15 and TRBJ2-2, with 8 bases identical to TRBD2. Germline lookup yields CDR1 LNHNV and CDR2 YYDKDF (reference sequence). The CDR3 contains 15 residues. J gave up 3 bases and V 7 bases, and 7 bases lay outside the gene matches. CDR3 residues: CATNLGLVHTGELFF. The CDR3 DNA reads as TGTGCCACCAATCTGGGACTAGTGCACACCGGGGAGCTGTTTTTT.